This TCR beta chain is drawn from a study of human T cells and chemical hapten exposure. Described time point: patch test 2, 6 weeks after DPC sensitization. Documented treatment: therapeutic diphenylcyclopropenone sensitization with weekly scalp DPC. Unseparated into fractions, whole blood served as the source from which total RNA was extracted. During construction of the library, unique molecular identifiers were attached to individual cDNA molecules for quantitative, reproducible TCR counting. As processed by the authors: Per sample, the median was around 100,000 TCRs, with values from approximately 25,000 to 650,000. MiXCR, run by TCRdb on the RACE reads, gives a single entry per CDR3 protein. The V and J calls come from TCRdb's annotation, not from the publication. There are hundreds of thousands of distinct CDR3 sequences in the sample; about 6.3% occur only once, and under 7% lies in the top ten.

With regard to this clonotype: Its antigen is currently unknown.

Findings of the study overall: There was no change with DPC sensitization in TCRs above 1 in 1000 frequency.

This TCR derives from a woman in her late teens or twenties with alopecia areata. Some clones in this sample may be carry-over from other donors' samples. The input for sequencing was whole blood, taken in connection with sensitization to the hapten diphenylcyclopropenone (DPC).

The CDR3 here is CASSLRDDGTSEAFF. CDR3 nucleotide sequence: TGCGCCAGCAGCTTGAGGGACGACGGGACCTCTGAAGCTTTCTTT. The chain joins TRBV5-1 to TRBJ1-1; weak D call: TRBD1 (5 bases). The CDR3 loop spans 15 amino acids. Germline V gene data show CDR1 as SGHRS and CDR2 as YFSETQ. V lost 1 base and J lost 6, with 16 bases in between.